The rows below give T cell receptor beta chains drawn from one sample of a study of OX40 agonist ivuxolimab in advanced cancers. This table comes from immunoSEQ multiplex PCR, and its TCRdb copy is limited to in-frame clones, with some not included. The data contain fewer than 70,000 clones, about 88% of them singletons. Here the sequenced sample was CD4+ or CD8+ T cells sorted from blood, taken in a trial of the OX40 agonist ivuxolimab. Receptors were obtained from an adult with an advanced solid tumor such as melanoma, head and neck, liver or kidney cancer. Both conserved end residues are trimmed from each CDR3. The D gene is left open where the match is weak. Clone size is given for some rows only: seen once, a few or many times, or a class if the clone is expanded.

d_call v_call clone_size cdr3_aa
TRBD2 TRBV4-1 . ASSQALSGGVIQETQY
. TRBV10-2 . ASSEPGGRYEQY
TRBD1 TRBV19 once ASRGDGTGEAGYT
. TRBV5-4 . ASSLGQLEQETQY
TRBD2 TRBV5-5 . ASSFGGLAGDTDTQY
. TRBV2 . ASREGTLTTNEQF
. TRBV2 . ASNRNQGPSSYEQY
. TRBV6-6 . ASSYGTLPSYEQY
. TRBV7-8 few ASSLVRSYYEQY
. TRBV7-3 . ASSLGVHQPQH
. TRBV4-3 . ASSQELQGTIGYT
TRBD1 TRBV4-3 . ASSQTTGDGYT
. TRBV7-2 . ASKGRTVTDTQY
. TRBV5-4 . ASSLAGIPVLT
. TRBV7-2 . ASSLEVGGRYEQY
TRBD1 TRBV28 . ASRPDDRVDEKLF
. TRBV12-5 . ASGPSGTASTNEKLF
. TRBV15 . ATSVPHQPQH
. TRBV7-8 . ASSSRSGNADTQY
. TRBV29-1 . SSQNPTADGYT
. TRBV19 . AACGRSGDTQY
TRBD1 TRBV9 . ASSVGTGVWNEQF
TRBD2 TRBV19 . ASSGGFDEQF
TRBD2 TRBV18 . ASSAGLAGYEQY